This entry lists 30 T cell receptor beta chains sequenced from one sample in a study of blood T cell repertoires in COVID-19. The protocol was immunoSEQ multiplex PCR, while the TCRdb copy is restricted to in-frame clones and leaves out a portion. The sample shows over 55,000 clones, 65% to 85% of them seen only once. The sequenced material came from PBMCs or T cells enriched from blood (not recorded which). These receptors were obtained from a woman in her 40s with acute COVID-19.

The rearrangement uses TRBV9 and TRBJ2-3, with a possible D match to TRBD1 (5 bases). The V end was cut by 0 bases, the J end by 8 bases, with 16 bases between. This CDR3 contains 15 residues. The germline CDR1 and CDR2 sequences are SGDLS and YYNGEE. Here the CDR3 reads CASSVGGGGGATQYF. In DNA, the CDR3 is TGTGCCAGCAGCGTAGGTGGCGGTGGTGGGGCTACGCAGTATTTT.

V and J are TRBV1 and TRBJ2-3; the table assigns TRBD2, which was not confirmed against the DNA. TRBV1 is noted as a pseudogene. The CDR3 spans 16 residues. The CDR3, as DNA: TGCACCAGCAGAGGAGGCGGGGGGGCCGGCACAGATACGCAGTATTTT. Translation: CTSRGGGGAGTDTQYF.

This clone has a single count. This chain's CDR3 is CASSQFLGGPGYNEQFF. The CDR3 nucleotides read TGTGCCAGCAGCCAGTTTCTCGGGGGTCCGGGGTACAATGAGCAGTTCTTC. The chain combines TRBV14 with TRBJ2-1, with TRBD2 as a possible D gene (6 bases). Trimming stripped 3 bases from V and 4 bases from J, with 19 bases between. Germline values: CDR1 SGHDN, CDR2 FVKESK. CDR3 length equals 17 residues.

This chain links TRBV28 with TRBJ1-5; TRBD1 is a possible D gene (5 bases). The germline V gene has CDR1 MDHEN and CDR2 SYDVKM. The V end lost 8 bases, the J end lost 4 bases, and 12 bases lay between the germline ends. This CDR3 has 13 residues. The CDR3 DNA sequence: TGTGCCAGCGTAAGGGGTACTAATCAGCCCCAGCATTTT. As protein: CASVRGTNQPQHF.

As for this clone: Other DNA sequences from this sample encode an identical CDR3 as well. CDR3 DNA sequence: TGTGCCAGCAGCTTAGAGGGACAGGGTAGGAGCAATCAGCCCCAGCATTTT. This sequence encodes CASSLEGQGRSNQPQHF. The J gene is TRBJ1-5, the V gene TRBV7-2, with TRBD1 matching 9 bases. CDR1 and CDR2 (germline): SGHTA, FQGNSA. This CDR3 contains 17 residues. J was trimmed by 1 base and V by 1 base; bases with no gene match: 5.

This clone was seen just once. The chain is built from TRBV2 and TRBJ2-1; D is ambiguous. This CDR3 is 12 amino acids long. Germline lookup yields CDR1 SNHLY and CDR2 FYNNEI. Trimming removed 0 bases from V and 9 bases from J, with 6 bases in between. The CDR3 sequence is CASSEALLEQFF. The CDR3 DNA is TGTGCCAGCAGTGAAGCCCTTCTTGAGCAGTTCTTC.

The chain employs TRBV13 and TRBJ1-1; D is possibly TRBD1 (6 bases). Per germline, CDR1 PRHDT and CDR2 FYEKMQ (reference sequence). The CDR3 is made up of 14 amino acids. The V end was cut by 1 base, the J end by 5 bases, with 11 bases between. CDR3 loop: CASSLEGRGTEAFF. In nucleotides, the CDR3 is TGTGCCAGCAGCTTAGAGGGCAGGGGAACTGAAGCTTTCTTT.

The chain joins TRBV20-1 to TRBJ1-5; 7 bases line up with TRBD1. CDR3 length: 13 amino acids. Losses at the gene ends were 5 bases for V and 3 bases for J; bases not matched to a gene: 4. Germline-derived CDR1 and CDR2 are DFQATT and SNEGSKA (reference sequence). CDR3 loop: CSAGDRDNQPQHF. Written as DNA, the CDR3 is TGCAGTGCTGGTGACAGGGACAATCAGCCCCAGCATTTT.

V and J are TRBV27 and TRBJ2-7; 7 bases are a match to TRBD1. J lost 2 bases, V lost 8 bases, and 6 bases had no gene match. Per the germline V gene, CDR1 is MNHEY and CDR2 is SMNVEV (reference sequence). The CDR3 has 13 amino acids. The CDR3 coding sequence is TGTGCCAGCCGACAGGGTCCAGCCTACGAGCAGTACGTC. Translating it yields CASRQGPAYEQYV.

The chain carries TRBV29-1 and TRBJ2-7; 8 positions match TRBD1. Trimming removed 1 base from V and 2 bases from J; junction bases left unmatched: 1. CDR3 length: 13 amino acids. CDR1 SQVTM and CDR2 ANQGSEA come from the germline V gene. DNA of the CDR3: TGCAGCGTTGAAGGACAGGGGACCTACGAGCAGTACTTC. This sequence encodes CSVEGQGTYEQYF.

The V gene is TRBV25-1, the J gene TRBJ2-3; 11 nucleotides align to TRBD2. J was trimmed by 1 base and V by 6 bases; bases with no gene match: 9. CDR3 size: 17 residues. Germline assignment: CDR1 MGHDK and CDR2 SYGVNS. The CDR3 nucleotides are TGTGCCAGCAGAGGACAGGAACTAGCGGGAGGCACAGATACGCAGTATTTT. It is translated as CASRGQELAGGTDTQYF.

This clone was counted a few times. The V gene is TRBV19, the J gene TRBJ1-5, with 8 bases that match TRBD1. With 1 base clipped from V and 5 bases from J, the junction kept 10 bases outside the gene matches. This CDR3 contains 17 residues. Germline V gene data show CDR1 as LNHDA and CDR2 as SQIVND (reference sequence). As DNA, the CDR3 is TGTGCCAGTAGTATAGGGACAGGGTTCCAGGGGGATCAGCCCCAGCATTTT. Protein sequence: CASSIGTGFQGDQPQHF. Supplemented by reference TRBV19 and TRBJ1-5, the full variable domain reads DGGITQSPKYLFRKEGQNVTLSCEQNLNHDAMYWYRQDPGQGLRLIYYSQIVNDFQKGDIAEGYSVSREKKESFPLTVTSAQKNPTAFYLCASSIGTGFQGDQPQHFGDGTRLSIL.

V usage is TRBV13 and J usage is TRBJ2-1; D gene ambiguous. The ends were cut back, 4 bases at V and 10 bases at J, with 8 bases in the middle. Looked up from germline, CDR1 is PRHDT and CDR2 is FYEKMQ (reference sequence). The CDR3 is 11 amino acids. CDR3 region: CASSSTREQFF. Written as DNA, the CDR3 is TGTGCCAGCAGCTCTACGAGGGAGCAGTTCTTC.

V and J are TRBV28 and TRBJ1-5; TRBD1 matches at 9 bases. The CDR3 has 17 residues. Per the germline V gene, CDR1 is MDHEN and CDR2 is SYDVKM. With V trimmed by 2 bases and J by 0 bases, 5 bases remained unmatched. CDR3 region: CASSLPRTGASNQPQHF. The CDR3 region has the DNA TGTGCCAGCAGTTTACCCCGGACAGGGGCTAGCAATCAGCCCCAGCATTTT. Full variable domain (outside the CDR3, taken from reference TRBV28 and TRBJ1-5): DVKVTQSSRYLVKRTGEKVFLECVQDMDHENMFWYRQDPGLGLRLIYFSYDVKMKEKGDIPEGYSVSREKKERFSLILESASTNQTSMYLCASSLPRTGASNQPQHFGDGTRLSIL.

The genes are TRBV18 and TRBJ2-2; 13 bases are shared with TRBD2. The CDR3 contains 17 residues. Trimming took 2 bases from V and 5 from J; bases not matched to a gene: 5. Germline loops: CDR1 KGHSH, CDR2 LQKENI. This CDR3 is CASSPRGTSGMTGELFF. The CDR3 DNA is TGTGCCAGCTCACCAAGGGGGACTAGCGGGATGACCGGGGAGCTGTTTTTT.

This chain joins TRBV21-1 and TRBJ2-7; the D segment call TRBD2 is taken from the table without a DNA check. TRBV21-1 corresponds to a pseudogene. This CDR3 comprises 14 residues. As DNA, the CDR3 is TGTGCCCTGGGGACTAGCGGGCCTACCTACGAGCAGTACTTC. Its translation is CALGTSGPTYEQYF.

Here the CDR3 reads CATSSRDLYTDTQYF. The CDR3 DNA reads TGTGCCACCAGCAGCAGGGACTTGTACACAGATACGCAGTATTTT. This sequence joins TRBV15 and TRBJ2-3; weak D call: TRBD2 (6 bases). CDR1 is LNHNV and CDR2 is YYDKDF in the germline V gene (reference sequence). The V end lost 3 bases, the J end lost 2 bases, and 12 bases lay between the germline ends. The length of the CDR3 is 15 residues. Using reference TRBV15 and TRBJ2-3 for the parts outside the CDR3, the full variable domain is DAMVIQNPRYQVTQFGKPVTLSCSQTLNHNVMYWYQQKSSQAPKLLFHYYDKDFNNEADTPDNFQSRRPNTSFCFLDIRSPGLGDTAMYLCATSSRDLYTDTQYFGPGTRLTVL.

The chain combines TRBV2 with TRBJ2-7; D is possibly TRBD2 (5 bases). V was clipped by 8 bases and J by 1 base, with 12 bases between them. The germline gives CDR1 SNHLY, CDR2 FYNNEI. This CDR3 is built from 13 residues. In nucleotides, the CDR3 is TGTGCCAGCCGTCCAACGGGGTCCTACGAGCAGTACGTC. It yields the protein CASRPTGSYEQYV.

This chain connects TRBV7-8 to TRBJ1-5; D gene uncertain. The germline V and J ends were trimmed by 1 base and 5 bases, with 6 bases remaining between them. The CDR3 extends over 13 amino acids. CDR1 and CDR2 (germline): SGHVS, FQNEAQ. The CDR3 bases are TGTGCCAGCAGCTTAGGAGCTGATCAGCCCCAGCATTTT. Its protein is CASSLGADQPQHF.

The chain employs TRBV18 and TRBJ1-3; D may be TRBD1 (5 bases). The CDR3 has 15 amino acids. Germline V gives CDR1 KGHSH, CDR2 LQKENI. V gave up 3 bases and J gave up 2 bases, with 11 bases separating them. As DNA, the CDR3 is TGTGCCAGCTCACCCGAACCACAGGCTGGAAACACCATATATTTT. This gives the protein CASSPEPQAGNTIYF.

The rearrangement uses TRBV18 and TRBJ1-1; D remains ambiguous. The CDR3 loop spans 13 amino acids. Germline lookup yields CDR1 KGHSH and CDR2 LQKENI. V was trimmed by 0 bases and J by 11 bases, leaving 13 bases between them. In DNA, the CDR3 is TGTGCCAGCTCACCACCGAACTGGATCGGGGCTTTCTTT. Translated: CASSPPNWIGAFF.

This clone was detected only a few times. The V and J genes are TRBV5-1 and TRBJ2-2, with 7 bases fitting TRBD2. Trimming took 0 bases from V and 2 from J; bases not matched to a gene: 4. This CDR3 contains 16 residues. Germline loops: CDR1 SGHRS, CDR2 YFSETQ. CDR3 sequence (DNA): TGCGCCAGCAGCTTGGTGGGGACTACAAACACCGGGGAGCTGTTTTTT. This encodes CASSLVGTTNTGELFF.

The rearrangement joins TRBV5-1 to TRBJ2-5; 7 bases agree with TRBD1. Unmatched junction bases numbered 5, after V lost 1 base and J lost 5 bases. This CDR3 has 14 amino acids. Germline loops: CDR1 SGHRS, CDR2 YFSETQ. Written as DNA, the CDR3 is TGCGCCAGCAGCTTGTCTACAGGGGCTGAGACCCAGTACTTC. Residues: CASSLSTGAETQYF.

V gene TRBV4-1 combines with J gene TRBJ1-2, with 7 bases identical to TRBD1. CDR1 is MGHRA, CDR2 YSYEKL, per germline. The CDR3 consists of 15 residues. V lost 8 bases to trimming and J lost 3 bases; unmatched junction nucleotides: 12. The CDR3 DNA follows: TGCGCCAGCGCAACCCGACAGGGTCTCTACTATGGCTACACCTTC. Amino acid sequence: CASATRQGLYYGYTF.

The J gene is TRBJ2-1, the V gene TRBV28, with TRBD1 identical over 7 bases. CDR1 and CDR2 (germline): MDHEN, SYDVKM. This CDR3 has 14 amino acids. Trimming at V came to 6 bases and at J to 6 bases, leaving 8 bases not matched to a gene. As DNA, the CDR3 is TGTGCCAGCAGCACCACAGGGGCGATCAATGAGCAGTTCTTC. It codes for CASSTTGAINEQFF.

The rearrangement links TRBV5-1 to TRBJ2-1; TRBD2 matches at 12 bases. With 5 bases clipped from V and 5 bases from J, the junction kept 5 bases outside the gene matches. Germline V gene data show CDR1 as SGHRS and CDR2 as YFSETQ. The CDR3 sequence is 15 residues long. CDR3 residues: CASRRTSGVNNEQFF. CDR3 nucleotide sequence: TGCGCCAGCAGACGGACTAGCGGGGTTAACAATGAGCAGTTCTTC.

The V gene is TRBV19, the J gene TRBJ2-1, with TRBD2 matching 14 bases. V shed 5 bases and J 0 bases; nucleotides not matched to a gene: 9. The CDR3 runs 19 residues. CDR1 is LNHDA and CDR2 is SQIVND in the germline V gene (reference sequence). CDR3 nucleotide sequence: TGTGCCAGTAGTCGCCAGGGGACTAGCGGGGGCCTCTCCTACAATGAGCAGTTCTTC. Translation gives CASSRQGTSGGLSYNEQFF.

This clone was recorded once. The CDR3 DNA reads as TGTGCCAGCAGTCCACTCGGGGCTAGCGGGAGCTCCTCCTACAATGAGCAGTTCTTC. It specifies CASSPLGASGSSSYNEQFF. The rearrangement links TRBV6-2 or TRBV6-3 to TRBJ2-1; 10 bases match TRBD2. This CDR3 has 19 amino acids. Germline trimming cut 5 bases from V and 0 bases from J; bases unmatched to any gene: 13. Germline V lookup: CDR1 MNHEY, CDR2 SVGEGT.

This clone was recorded only once. The rearrangement joins TRBV7-2 to TRBJ1-2, with D maybe TRBD1 (5 bases). The CDR3 extends over 16 amino acids. Trimming cost V 5 bases and J 4 bases, with 20 bases left between them. CDR1 and CDR2 from the germline V gene are SGHTA and FQGNSA. CDR3 coding DNA: TGTGCCAGCAGCCTTAGTTATCTGGGACTCTTCTATGGCTACACCTTC. Amino acids: CASSLSYLGLFYGYTF.

The chain uses TRBV7-9 and TRBJ2-5; TRBD1 might be the D (6 bases). Deletions cut 5 bases from V and 4 bases from J, with 14 bases between. CDR3 length: 14 residues. In germline, CDR1 is SEHNR, CDR2 FQNEAQ (reference sequence). The CDR3 loop reads CASSPALGGETQYF. In DNA, the CDR3 is TGTGCCAGCAGCCCAGCTTTAGGGGGAGAGACCCAGTACTTC.